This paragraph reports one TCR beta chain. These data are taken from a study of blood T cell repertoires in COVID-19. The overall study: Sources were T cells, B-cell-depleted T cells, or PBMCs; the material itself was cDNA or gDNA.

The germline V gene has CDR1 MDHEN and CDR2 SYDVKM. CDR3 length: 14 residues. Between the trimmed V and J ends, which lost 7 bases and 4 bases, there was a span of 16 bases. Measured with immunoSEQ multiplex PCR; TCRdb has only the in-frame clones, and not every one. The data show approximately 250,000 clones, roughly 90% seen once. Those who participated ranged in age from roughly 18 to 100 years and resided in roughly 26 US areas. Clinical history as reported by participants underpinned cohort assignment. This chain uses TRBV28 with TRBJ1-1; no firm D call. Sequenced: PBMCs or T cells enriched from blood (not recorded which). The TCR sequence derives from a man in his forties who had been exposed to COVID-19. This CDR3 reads CASKLPIRGTEAFF. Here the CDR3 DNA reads TGTGCCAGCAAACTTCCGATACGGGGCACTGAAGCTTTCTTT.